These 13 T cell receptor beta chains originate from one sample sequenced in a study of blood T cell repertoires in COVID-19. The assay was immunoSEQ multiplex PCR, and TCRdb's table has in-frame clones only and misses some. The top ten clones hold around 3.5% of a sample with 200,000 to 250,000 clones, approximately 81% of them seen once. Sequences were obtained from peripheral blood. The receptors originated from a woman aged 80 or over with acute or convalescent COVID-19.

CDR3 in amino acids: CASSLRAGEAFF. The CDR3 DNA follows: TGTGCCAGCAGCTTAAGGGCTGGTGAAGCTTTCTTT. V usage is TRBV7-3 and J usage is TRBJ1-1; D unresolved. The CDR3 is made up of 12 amino acids. The germline V gene has CDR1 SGHTA and CDR2 FQGTGA. V was clipped by 1 base and J by 7 bases, with 7 bases between them.

The chain recombines TRBV18 with TRBJ2-3, with 9 positions matching TRBD1. The V segment lost 4 bases and the J segment 2 bases; nucleotides outside the gene matches: 7. The CDR3 spans 16 residues. Germline-derived CDR1 and CDR2 are KGHSH and LQKENI. CDR3 DNA: TGTGCCAGCTCACAACAGACAGGGGGGAACACAGATACGCAGTATTTT. Its protein product is CASSQQTGGNTDTQYF.

CDR3 sequence reads: CASSQDRANTEAFF. The CDR3 DNA reads as TGCGCCAGCAGCCAAGACCGAGCGAACACTGAAGCTTTCTTT. The chain joins TRBV4-3 to TRBJ1-1; D uncertain. Germline V CDR1 and CDR2: LGHNA, YSLEER. V lost 0 bases, J lost 1 base, and 6 bases lay in between. The CDR3 is made up of 14 amino acids.

The V gene is TRBV5-5, the J gene TRBJ1-2; tentative D call: TRBD1 (6 bases). Trimming shortened V by 5 bases and J by 3 bases, and 11 bases separated the two germline ends. Germline V gene sequence: CDR1 SGHKS, CDR2 YYEKEE (reference sequence). The CDR3 consists of 13 residues. The CDR3 nucleotides are TGTGCCAGCAGTCCGGCAGGGGACTATGGCTACACCTTC. Its protein is CASSPAGDYGYTF.

The chain uses TRBV5-4 and TRBJ1-2, with TRBD1 as a possible D gene (6 bases). The ends were cut back, 4 bases at V and 13 bases at J, with 20 bases in the middle. The length of the CDR3 is 13 residues. The germline CDR1 and CDR2 sequences are SGHNT and YYREEE (reference sequence). CDR3 DNA sequence: TGTGCCAGCAGCCTCCGGGGGGCCTCCGGGGGCACCTTC. Amino acids: CASSLRGASGGTF.

The V and J genes are TRBV3-1 (or the pseudogene TRBV3-2) and TRBJ1-6; 12 bases align to TRBD1. Germline lookup yields CDR1 LGHDT and CDR2 YNNKEL (reference sequence). The trim removed 4 bases at V and 10 bases at J, leaving 8 bases unmatched. This CDR3 region has 16 residues. The CDR3 is CASSLLPGQGASPLHF. DNA for the CDR3: TGTGCCAGCAGCCTACTCCCGGGACAGGGGGCCTCACCCCTCCACTTT.

The chain employs TRBV30 and TRBJ1-2; perhaps TRBD1 as D (5 bases). CDR1 is GTSNPN, CDR2 SVGIG, per germline (reference sequence). The CDR3 is made up of 13 amino acids. V gave up 3 bases and J gave up 6 bases, with 14 bases separating them. In nucleotides, the CDR3 is TGTGCCTGGAGGCCCGGGGGGATCAATGGCTACACCTTC. Residues: CAWRPGGINGYTF.

Remarks on this clone: Other nucleotide sequences in the sample specify the same CDR3. The CDR3 loop is CASSQQGSPLHF. The CDR3 DNA follows: TGTGCCAGCAGCCAGCAGGGGTCACCCCTCCACTTT. The chain carries TRBV3-1 (or the pseudogene TRBV3-2) and TRBJ1-6; D might be TRBD1 (6 bases). The CDR3 sequence is 12 residues long. The V gene lost 3 bases and the J gene lost 10 bases, with 7 bases spanning the gap. Germline CDR1 reads LGHDT; CDR2 reads YNNKEL (reference sequence).

The chain uses TRBV29-1 and TRBJ1-1; D is perhaps TRBD1 (5 bases). The CDR3 spans 11 residues. From germline, CDR1 is SQVTM and CDR2 ANQGSEA. V gave up 4 bases and J gave up 7 bases, with 10 bases separating them. Written as DNA, the CDR3 is TGCAGCGTTGGACATCAGGGTGAAGCTTTCTTT. Encoded protein: CSVGHQGEAFF.

CDR3 coding DNA: TGTGCCAGCAGCCCACCGGGACAGGGGGCCGGTGAAGCTTTCTTT. Amino acids: CASSPPGQGAGEAFF. The rearrangement links TRBV9 to TRBJ1-1; 12 nucleotides line up with TRBD1. V lost 4 bases and J lost 7; bases outside the gene matches: 8. The CDR3 length is 15 residues. The germline gives CDR1 SGDLS, CDR2 YYNGEE.

The V gene is TRBV24-1, the J gene TRBJ1-5, with D unclear. The CDR3 spans 15 residues. The germline V gene encodes CDR1 KGHDR and CDR2 SFDVKD. V was trimmed by 4 bases and J by 5 bases, leaving 14 bases between them. The CDR3 is CATSEPGRGDQPQHF. DNA of the CDR3: TGTGCCACCAGTGAACCCGGACGGGGAGATCAGCCCCAGCATTTT.

DNA for the CDR3: TGTGCCAGCAGTTTAGGGGAGGCCGGGGAGCTGTTTTTT. Translated: CASSLGEAGELFF. The rearrangement uses TRBV12-3 or TRBV12-4 and TRBJ2-2, with D tentatively TRBD2 (6 bases). CDR3 length: 13 residues. V lost 1 base, J lost 6 bases, and 6 bases lay in between.

The chain links TRBV30 to TRBJ1-5; D gene ambiguous. The CDR3 runs to 13 residues. The germline gives CDR1 GTSNPN, CDR2 SVGIG (reference sequence). V dropped 2 bases and J dropped 6 bases, with 11 bases sitting between them. Here the CDR3 DNA reads TGTGCCTGGAGTTCTGCAGGACTTCAGCCCCAGCATTTT. It is translated as CAWSSAGLQPQHF.